This T cell receptor beta chain was recovered during a study of blood T cell repertoires in COVID-19. V shed 5 bases and J 5 bases; nucleotides not matched to a gene: 4. The CDR3 consists of 12 residues. Germline loops: CDR1 GTSNPN, CDR2 SVGIG (reference sequence). TCRdb's copy holds only in-frame clones and misses some; the assay was immunoSEQ multiplex PCR. The table lists fewer than 250,000 clones, approximately 91% of them singletons, with less than 1.5% in the top ten. The source of this sequence is a young man with acute or convalescent COVID-19. The chain carries TRBV30 and TRBJ2-3, with 7 bases lining up with TRBD1. Sequencing used peripheral blood. CDR3 loop: CAWSQGRDTQYF. DNA for the CDR3: TGTGCCTGGTCACAGGGGCGAGATACGCAGTATTTT.